These 29 T cell receptor beta chains were all obtained from the same sample, sequenced in a study of Graves' ophthalmopathy and Graves' hyperthyroidism. The authors amplified TCR beta CDR3 regions, and they did so from RNA transcripts for repertoire sequencing. A first-round RT-PCR used HTBI primers, followed by a second-round multiplex PCR. Each CDR3 protein gets one entry after TCRdb re-called the multiplex PCR reads with MiXCR. The sample holds about 400,000 distinct CDR3 sequences, 15% to 20% seen once. The sequencing input was peripheral blood. These receptors all stem from a woman aged 18 to 35 with Graves' ophthalmopathy.

This clonotype was counted many times. The V and J genes are TRBV20-1 and TRBJ2-7; D is uncertain. The CDR3 spans 11 residues. The V end was cut by 3 bases, the J end by 3 bases, with 6 bases between. Germline values: CDR1 DFQATT, CDR2 SNEGSKA (reference sequence). The CDR3 here is CSARLVYEQYF. The CDR3, as DNA: TGCAGTGCTAGGCTCGTCTACGAGCAGTACTTC.

This clonotype was seen ten or more times. The chain employs TRBV24-1 and TRBJ1-5; 7 nucleotides line up with TRBD1. The CDR3 has 16 amino acids. Trimming cost V 9 bases and J 1 base; bases outside gene matches: 11. The germline V gene encodes CDR1 KGHDR and CDR2 SFDVKD. CDR3 region: CATGMSGGGSNQPQHF. The CDR3, as DNA: TGTGCCACCGGTATGTCAGGGGGAGGCAGCAATCAGCCCCAGCATTTT.

CDR3 nucleotide sequence: TGCGCCAGCAGATCTGACACCCAAGGTTATGGCTACACCTTC. Translation: CASRSDTQGYGYTF. J is TRBJ1-2 and V is TRBV5-1; D gene unclear. Trimming stripped 5 bases from V and 5 bases from J, with 16 bases between. The CDR3 sequence is 14 residues long. Germline lookup yields CDR1 SGHRS and CDR2 YFSETQ. The entire variable domain, with the rest obtained from reference TRBV5-1 and TRBJ1-2, is as follows: KAGVTQTPRYLIKTRGQQVTLSCSPISGHRSVSWYQQTPGQGLQFLFEYFSETQRNKGNFPGRFSGRQFSNSRSEMNVSTLELGDSALYLCASRSDTQGYGYTFGSGTRLTVV.

Many counts were recorded for this clonotype. This CDR3 reads CASSFQIGVETQYF. The CDR3 nucleotides are TGTGCCAGCAGTTTCCAGATTGGGGTAGAGACCCAGTACTTC. The rearrangement joins TRBV28 to TRBJ2-5; D unclear. Germline values: CDR1 MDHEN, CDR2 SYDVKM. This CDR3 contains 14 residues. V dropped 3 bases and J dropped 4 bases, with 12 bases sitting between them.

This clonotype was recorded at least ten times. V and J are TRBV28 and TRBJ2-7; 7 bases line up with TRBD1. After removal of 4 bases from V and 1 base from J, the junction contained 10 bases not matched to a gene. Germline V CDR1 and CDR2: MDHEN, SYDVKM. CDR3 length equals 16 residues. CDR3 protein: CASSSKDRAGSYEQYF. For the CDR3, the DNA is TGTGCCAGCAGTTCAAAAGACAGGGCGGGTTCCTACGAGCAGTACTTC. Full variable domain (outside the CDR3, taken from reference TRBV28 and TRBJ2-7): DVKVTQSSRYLVKRTGEKVFLECVQDMDHENMFWYRQDPGLGLRLIYFSYDVKMKEKGDIPEGYSVSREKKERFSLILESASTNQTSMYLCASSSKDRAGSYEQYFGPGTRLTVT.

This clonotype showed up many times. The gene calls are TRBV29-1 and TRBJ2-5; D might be TRBD1 (6 bases). Germline CDR1 is SQVTM and CDR2 is ANQGSEA. This CDR3 has 12 amino acids. With 7 bases removed from V and 6 bases from J, the gap between germline ends came to 15 bases. The CDR3 sequence: CSAKDSGKTQYF. The CDR3 DNA reads TGCAGCGCCAAGGACAGTGGAAAGACCCAGTACTTC.

This clonotype was seen ten or more times. The chain is built from TRBV3-1 and TRBJ1-2; D is unresolved. This CDR3 contains 13 residues. The germline V gene has CDR1 LGHDT and CDR2 YNNKEL (reference sequence). Trimming cost V 1 base and J 4 bases, with 7 bases left between them. DNA for the CDR3: TGTGCCAGCAGCCAAGGGAACACCTATGGCTACACCTTC. This sequence encodes CASSQGNTYGYTF. Drawing the rest from reference TRBV3-1 and TRBJ1-2, the complete variable domain is DTAVSQTPKYLVTQMGNDKSIKCEQNLGHDTMYWYKQDSKKFLKIMFSYNNKELIINETVPNRFSPKSPDKAHLNLHINSLELGDSAVYFCASSQGNTYGYTFGSGTRLTVV.

This clonotype was detected many times. The CDR3 coding sequence is TGTGCCAGCGGGCGGGACGTAACGAGCTCCTACGAGCAGTACTTC. Protein sequence: CASGRDVTSSYEQYF. The chain links TRBV9 to TRBJ2-7; weak D call: TRBD2 (6 bases). The CDR3 extends over 15 amino acids. Deletions cut 7 bases from V and 0 bases from J, with 17 bases between. Germline CDR1 is SGDLS and CDR2 is YYNGEE.

The table lists this clonotype with many counts. This chain joins TRBV18 and TRBJ2-5; maybe TRBD1 (5 bases). Looked up from germline, CDR1 is KGHSH and CDR2 is LQKENI. Trimming took 2 bases from V and 4 from J, leaving 20 bases between them. This CDR3 spans 17 amino acids. CDR3 amino acids: CASSPFPSGAVGETQYF. CDR3 DNA sequence: TGTGCCAGCTCACCATTCCCCTCTGGGGCCGTGGGAGAGACCCAGTACTTC. The full variable domain, with the rest looked up from reference TRBV18 and TRBJ2-5, is NAGVMQNPRHLVRRRGQEARLRCSPMKGHSHVYWYRQLPEEGLKFMVYLQKENIIDESGMPKERFSAEFPKEGPSILRIQQVVRGDSAAYFCASSPFPSGAVGETQYFGPGTRLLVL.

To note about this clonotype: The conserved final phenylalanine or tryptophan is absent from the CDR3, which likely points to a read error. The CDR3 nucleotides read TGTGCCAGCAGTTACAGTCGAGGCGGGACCGAGCAGTACTTA. Translated: CASSYSRGGTEQYL. The gene calls are TRBV6-5 and TRBJ2-7; TRBD2 might be the D (6 bases). Germline V gene data show CDR1 as MNHEY and CDR2 as SVGAGI. Trimming removed 2 bases at V and 6 bases at J, with 14 bases between. This CDR3 is 14 amino acids long.

This clonotype was seen ten or more times. The V call is TRBV6-2 or TRBV6-3, the J call TRBJ1-1, with 9 bases lining up with TRBD1. V lost 4 bases to trimming and J lost 11 bases; unmatched junction nucleotides: 8. In germline, CDR1 is MNHEY, CDR2 SVGEGT. This CDR3 region has 13 residues. The CDR3 DNA reads as TGTGCCAGCAGTTCCAGAGGGACAGGGTGGGCTTTCTTT. Amino acid sequence: CASSSRGTGWAFF.

This clonotype was counted at least ten times. The J gene is TRBJ2-2, the V gene TRBV29-1, with TRBD2 identical over 8 bases. The V gene end was trimmed by 3 bases and the J gene end by 3 bases; junction bases not matched to a gene: 0. The CDR3 totals 13 residues. Germline V lookup: CDR1 SQVTM, CDR2 ANQGSEA. The CDR3 DNA reads as TGCAGCGTTGAGACTAGCGACACCGGGGAGCTGTTTTTT. It yields the protein CSVETSDTGELFF.

This clonotype was counted many times. This chain links TRBV7-9 with TRBJ1-2; 7 positions match TRBD1. The CDR3 extends over 16 amino acids. Looked up from germline, CDR1 is SEHNR and CDR2 is FQNEAQ (reference sequence). The junction had 12 bases not matched to a gene; V was cut back by 4 bases and J by 4 bases. CDR3 nucleotide sequence: TGTGCCAGCAGCTCTACGCTGGACAGGAGTAGCTATGGCTACACCTTC. Protein sequence: CASSSTLDRSSYGYTF.

The chain uses TRBV12-3 or TRBV12-4 and TRBJ2-2; weak D call: TRBD1 (6 bases). Trimming stripped 3 bases from V and 4 bases from J, with 12 bases between. The CDR3 runs 15 residues. The DNA of the CDR3 is TGTGCCAGCAGTTTTGTACAGGGTCCCACCGGGGAGCTGTTTTTT. It translates to CASSFVQGPTGELFF.

There are many counts of this clonotype. V usage is TRBV29-1 and J usage is TRBJ1-2, with 11 bases matching TRBD1. Trimming cost V 5 bases and J 7 bases; bases outside gene matches: 6. Germline V gene lookup returns CDR1 SQVTM and CDR2 ANQGSEA. This CDR3 comprises 13 residues. The CDR3 protein is CSVPDRGRGGYTF. The CDR3 DNA is TGCAGCGTTCCGGACAGGGGGCGAGGTGGCTACACCTTC.

The sample holds many counts of this clonotype. This chain links TRBV12-3 or TRBV12-4 with TRBJ2-2; weak D call: TRBD1 (5 bases). The CDR3 is made up of 16 amino acids. V was clipped by 5 bases and J by 8 bases, with 21 bases between them. The CDR3, as DNA: TGTGCCAGCAGTCGAGACGAAACAGGTCCAGGTGGGGAGCTGTTTTTT. It encodes CASSRDETGPGGELFF.

This clonotype came up a few times. This chain links TRBV12-3 or TRBV12-4 with TRBJ2-5, with 8 bases matching TRBD2. This CDR3 region has 14 residues. Losses at the gene ends were 7 bases for V and 5 bases for J; bases not matched to a gene: 9. The CDR3: CASTASGYLETQYF. DNA of the CDR3: TGTGCCAGCACGGCTAGCGGGTACTTGGAGACCCAGTACTTC.

This clonotype was found many times. The CDR3, as DNA: TGTGCCAGCAGTTACTTCGGGGATACGCAGTATTTT. It encodes CASSYFGDTQYF. J is TRBJ2-3 and V is TRBV6-5; D gene uncertain. The germline V and J ends were trimmed by 1 base and 6 bases, with 5 bases remaining between them. This CDR3 is 12 amino acids long. Germline V lookup: CDR1 MNHEY, CDR2 SVGAGI.

The table lists this clonotype with many counts. CDR3 DNA sequence: TGTGCCAGCAGTTTATCCCCTACAGGGCTGAGTGGCTACACCTTC. Translated: CASSLSPTGLSGYTF. The V and J genes are TRBV27 and TRBJ1-2; tentatively, D is TRBD1 (6 bases). The length of the CDR3 is 15 residues. Germline loops: CDR1 MNHEY, CDR2 SMNVEV (reference sequence). The ends were cut back, 0 bases at V and 7 bases at J, with 15 bases in the middle.

The chain employs TRBV28 and TRBJ1-2; D gene uncertain. Germline-derived CDR1 and CDR2 are MDHEN and SYDVKM. The CDR3 is 12 residues long. Between the trimmed V and J ends, which lost 6 bases and 6 bases, there was a span of 11 bases. The DNA of the CDR3 is TGTGCCAGCAGAACGGGGTCGGATGGCTACACCTTC. Translated, it gives CASRTGSDGYTF.

This clonotype was picked up many times. The chain couples TRBV5-4 to TRBJ1-2; D gene uncertain. Germline assignment: CDR1 SGHNT and CDR2 YYREEE (reference sequence). The V gene lost 3 bases and the J gene lost 5 bases, with 17 bases spanning the gap. CDR3 length: 15 residues. DNA for the CDR3: TGTGCCAGCAGCTCCTTGGTGGCTGCTCCATATGGCTACACCTTC. Translating it yields CASSSLVAAPYGYTF.

This clonotype was recorded at least ten times. J is TRBJ2-4 and V is TRBV12-3 or TRBV12-4; 7 bases align to TRBD1. With V trimmed by 3 bases and J by 4 bases, 3 bases remained unmatched. CDR3 length: 14 residues. The CDR3 sequence is CASSFDRVKNIQYF. CDR3 DNA sequence: TGTGCCAGCAGTTTTGACAGGGTTAAAAACATTCAGTACTTC.

This clonotype was detected many times. Here the CDR3 DNA reads TGTGCCAGCACAGGCTTCTCCTACGAGCAGTACTTC. It yields the protein CASTGFSYEQYF. The chain has TRBV6-5 and TRBJ2-7, with D uncertain. Trimming stripped 7 bases from V and 0 bases from J, with 7 bases between. There are 12 residues in the CDR3. Germline values: CDR1 MNHEY, CDR2 SVGAGI.

This clonotype was seen more than once but under ten times. The chain has TRBV18 and TRBJ1-3; D gene unclear. The CDR3 spans 17 residues. Trimming removed 8 bases at V and 0 bases at J, with 20 bases between. From germline, CDR1 is KGHSH and CDR2 LQKENI. CDR3 residues: CASPTKALHDSGNTIYF. CDR3 bases: TGTGCCAGCCCTACAAAGGCCTTACACGACTCTGGAAACACCATATATTTT.

The rearrangement uses TRBV6-1 and TRBJ2-7, with TRBD2 identical over 12 bases. This CDR3 region has 15 residues. J was trimmed by 4 bases and V by 5 bases; bases with no gene match: 6. The germline V gene encodes CDR1 MNHNS and CDR2 SASEGT. The DNA for the CDR3 is TGTGCCAGCAGTACGACTAGCGGGAGTGCGTACGAGCAGTACTTC. This encodes CASSTTSGSAYEQYF.

This clonotype was picked up many times. The chain carries TRBV6-1 and TRBJ2-3; D call uncertain. V was pared by 7 bases and J by 1 base, with 15 bases between. The CDR3 sequence is 15 residues long. CDR1 and CDR2 (germline): MNHNS, SASEGT. The CDR3 sequence: CASIGFPTRTDTQYF. The DNA of the CDR3 is TGTGCCAGCATAGGGTTCCCAACCCGCACAGATACGCAGTATTTT.

This clonotype showed up many times. The V call is TRBV6-1, the J call TRBJ2-5, with D possibly TRBD1 on 6 matching bases. Germline V gene data show CDR1 as MNHNS and CDR2 as SASEGT. The CDR3 length is 14 residues. V lost 6 bases and J 3 bases, leaving 14 bases between the germline ends. CDR3 in amino acids: CASSRGGGEETQYF. CDR3 nucleotide sequence: TGTGCCAGCAGCAGGGGTGGGGGAGAAGAGACCCAGTACTTC.

This clonotype was observed once. In this CDR3 the conserved last residue, phenylalanine or tryptophan, is missing, so a read error is likely. V gene TRBV11-3 combines with J gene TRBJ1-6, with D perhaps matching TRBD1 (5 bases). CDR3 length: 16 residues. The germline V gene encodes CDR1 SGHNT and CDR2 YENEEA. V lost 6 bases and J 7 bases, leaving 19 bases between the germline ends. CDR3 protein: CASSGMPGRANSPLHL. CDR3 DNA sequence: TGTGCCAGCAGTGGGATGCCAGGGAGGGCGAATTCACCCCTCCACCTT.

This clonotype showed up many times. The rearrangement joins TRBV4-3 to TRBJ1-1; TRBD1 is a possible D gene (5 bases). The ends were cut back, 1 base at V and 0 bases at J, with 9 bases in the middle. The CDR3 has 15 amino acids. Germline lookup yields CDR1 LGHNA and CDR2 YSLEER. The CDR3 here is CASSQGRGMNTEAFF. DNA of the CDR3: TGCGCCAGCAGCCAAGGTCGGGGCATGAACACTGAAGCTTTCTTT.